These 20 T cell receptor beta chains share one sample of origin, sequenced in a study of blood T cell repertoires in COVID-19. Only in-frame clones appear in the TCRdb table, and some are missing; sequencing was by immunoSEQ multiplex PCR. The repertoire has some 180,000 clones, 85% of them found once; the top ten carry 5% to 7.5%. Sequences were obtained from PBMCs or T cells enriched from blood (not recorded which). The source is a man in his forties who had recovered from COVID-19.

The chain couples TRBV30 to TRBJ1-1, with a tentative D call TRBD1 (6 bases). Germline loops: CDR1 GTSNPN, CDR2 SVGIG (reference sequence). Trimming cost V 1 base and J 5 bases, with 11 bases left between them. The CDR3 totals 13 residues. CDR3 DNA sequence: TGTGCCTGGAGTGCGCAGAGGGGGACTGAAGCTTTCTTT. This encodes CAWSAQRGTEAFF.

V gene TRBV29-1 combines with J gene TRBJ1-2; D remains ambiguous. CDR3 length: 11 amino acids. Trimming pared 7 bases from V and 4 bases from J, leaving 10 bases between. CDR1 is SQVTM and CDR2 is ANQGSEA in the germline V gene. CDR3 loop: CSAQHSYGYTF. The CDR3 DNA reads TGCAGCGCTCAACACAGCTATGGCTACACCTTC.

The V gene is TRBV18, the J gene TRBJ1-5; possible D gene TRBD1, 6 bases. The CDR3 is 14 residues long. The germline gives CDR1 KGHSH, CDR2 LQKENI. V shed 2 bases and J shed 6 bases, with 11 bases lying between them. This CDR3 is CASSPIRGGQPQHF. The CDR3 DNA reads as TGTGCCAGCTCACCAATCAGGGGCGGTCAGCCCCAGCATTTT. The full variable domain, with the rest looked up from reference TRBV18 and TRBJ1-5, is NAGVMQNPRHLVRRRGQEARLRCSPMKGHSHVYWYRQLPEEGLKFMVYLQKENIIDESGMPKERFSAEFPKEGPSILRIQQVVRGDSAAYFCASSPIRGGQPQHFGDGTRLSIL.

This chain joins TRBV5-1 and TRBJ1-4; D not resolved. The V gene's germline CDR1 is SGHRS and CDR2 YFSETQ. CDR3 length equals 15 residues. The V end lost 0 bases, the J end lost 4 bases, and 10 bases lay between the germline ends. The CDR3 region is CASSLGAVLNEKLFF. DNA for the CDR3: TGCGCCAGCAGCTTGGGGGCAGTCCTTAATGAAAAACTGTTTTTT. The full variable domain, with the rest looked up from reference TRBV5-1 and TRBJ1-4, is KAGVTQTPRYLIKTRGQQVTLSCSPISGHRSVSWYQQTPGQGLQFLFEYFSETQRNKGNFPGRFSGRQFSNSRSEMNVSTLELGDSALYLCASSLGAVLNEKLFFGSGTQLSVL.

The chain links TRBV15 to TRBJ2-5; D call uncertain. The CDR3 has 12 residues. The germline gives CDR1 LNHNV, CDR2 YYDKDF (reference sequence). V lost 2 bases, J lost 4 bases, and 5 bases lay in between. This chain's CDR3 is CATSRPRETQYF. CDR3 coding DNA: TGTGCCACCAGCAGACCGAGAGAGACCCAGTACTTC. The full variable domain, its missing parts supplied by reference TRBV15 and TRBJ2-5, is DAMVIQNPRYQVTQFGKPVTLSCSQTLNHNVMYWYQQKSSQAPKLLFHYYDKDFNNEADTPDNFQSRRPNTSFCFLDIRSPGLGDTAMYLCATSRPRETQYFGPGTRLLVL.

The chain recombines TRBV19 with TRBJ1-2, with no clear D. This CDR3 is built from 13 residues. The germline V and J ends were trimmed by 0 bases and 4 bases, with 6 bases remaining between them. Per germline, CDR1 LNHDA and CDR2 SQIVND (reference sequence). CDR3 amino acids: CASSIDRSYGYTF. In nucleotides, the CDR3 is TGTGCCAGTAGTATAGATCGGAGCTATGGCTACACCTTC. The full variable domain, its missing parts supplied by reference TRBV19 and TRBJ1-2, is DGGITQSPKYLFRKEGQNVTLSCEQNLNHDAMYWYRQDPGQGLRLIYYSQIVNDFQKGDIAEGYSVSREKKESFPLTVTSAQKNPTAFYLCASSIDRSYGYTFGSGTRLTVV.

The rearrangement joins TRBV29-1 to TRBJ1-1; D is ambiguous. The CDR3 has 13 residues. The germline V gene encodes CDR1 SQVTM and CDR2 ANQGSEA. Deletions cut 7 bases from V and 1 base from J, with 13 bases between. CDR3 nucleotide sequence: TGCAGCGCACAAGAGACACCGAACACTGAAGCTTTCTTT. It translates to CSAQETPNTEAFF.

The genes are TRBV4-1 and TRBJ1-1; 8 nucleotides match TRBD1. The CDR3 totals 16 residues. CDR1 and CDR2 (germline): MGHRA, YSYEKL. With 3 bases clipped from V and 5 bases from J, the junction kept 11 bases outside the gene matches. The CDR3 sequence is CASSQEGQGGMTEAFF. The DNA for the CDR3 is TGCGCCAGCAGCCAGGAAGGACAGGGAGGAATGACTGAAGCTTTCTTT.

The CDR3 loop is CASSWDRVPEKLFF. In DNA, the CDR3 is TGTGCCAGCAGCTGGGACAGGGTACCCGAAAAACTGTTTTTT. The rearrangement uses TRBV5-6 and TRBJ1-4, with 9 bases that match TRBD1. CDR1 and CDR2 (germline): SGHDT, YYEEEE. The CDR3 contains 14 residues. J gave up 8 bases and V 3 bases, and 5 bases lay outside the gene matches.

The chain is built from TRBV29-1 and TRBJ1-3, with D uncertain. Trimming cost V 1 base and J 1 base, with 8 bases left between them. The CDR3 is made up of 14 amino acids. Germline-derived CDR1 and CDR2 are SQVTM and ANQGSEA. CDR3 DNA sequence: TGCAGCGTTGAAGGAGGAAAATCTGGAAACACCATATATTTT. Translating it yields CSVEGGKSGNTIYF.

The chain has TRBV6-5 and TRBJ2-5; 10 bases line up with TRBD2. The CDR3 runs to 15 residues. From germline, CDR1 is MNHEY and CDR2 SVGAGI. V gave up 5 bases and J gave up 1 base; unmatched junction bases: 4. The CDR3, as DNA: TGTGCCAGCAGTCCTAGCGGGGGACGCCAAGAGACCCAGTACTTC. It encodes CASSPSGGRQETQYF.

The genes are TRBV30 and TRBJ1-2; TRBD1 is a possible D gene (5 bases). V lost 4 bases to trimming and J lost 4 bases, with 10 bases between them. CDR3 size: 12 residues. The germline V gene has CDR1 GTSNPN and CDR2 SVGIG (reference sequence). CDR3 DNA sequence: TGTGCCTGGACCCTGGGGGGCTATGGCTACACCTTC. As protein: CAWTLGGYGYTF.

This clone has just one count. In DNA, the CDR3 is TGTGCCTGGTCCAGGACAGAGAGCTCCTACGAGCAGTACTTC. Encoded protein: CAWSRTESSYEQYF. The V call is TRBV30, the J call TRBJ2-7; the D gene is possibly TRBD1 (6 bases). Germline V gene lookup returns CDR1 GTSNPN and CDR2 SVGIG (reference sequence). The CDR3 has 14 residues. The V end lost 5 bases, the J end lost 0 bases, and 14 bases lay between the germline ends. The full variable domain, rest sourced from reference TRBV30 and TRBJ2-7, is SQTIHQWPATLVQPVGSPLSLECTVEGTSNPNLYWYRQAAGRGLQLLFYSVGIGQISSEVPQNLSASRPQDRQFILSSKKLLLSDSGFYLCAWSRTESSYEQYFGPGTRLTVT.

This chain joins TRBV6-5 and TRBJ2-7; 8 bases line up with TRBD2. CDR3 size: 15 residues. The germline V gene has CDR1 MNHEY and CDR2 SVGAGI. V lost 5 bases, J lost 5 bases, and 11 bases stayed unmatched. As DNA, the CDR3 is TGTGCCAGCAGTCCTCGGGCGGGAGGTTTCAACGAGCAGTACTTC. Translated, it gives CASSPRAGGFNEQYF.

The rearrangement joins TRBV18 to TRBJ2-2, with D possibly TRBD1 on 5 matching bases. This CDR3 region has 15 residues. Germline V gene data show CDR1 as KGHSH and CDR2 as LQKENI. V was cut by 3 bases and J by 6 bases, with 14 bases left in between. This CDR3 is CASSPKAGKAGELFF. The CDR3 DNA reads TGTGCCAGCTCACCGAAGGCAGGGAAGGCCGGGGAGCTGTTTTTT.

The V call is TRBV20-1, the J call TRBJ1-2; 8 nucleotides align to TRBD1. J gave up 7 bases and V 6 bases, and 4 bases lay outside the gene matches. Germline V gives CDR1 DFQATT, CDR2 SNEGSKA (reference sequence). This CDR3 has 11 residues. In nucleotides, the CDR3 is TGCAGTGCCATTGGACAGGGTGGCTACACCTTC. It is translated as CSAIGQGGYTF.

This clone was seen once. The chain is built from TRBV6-5 and TRBJ1-2, with TRBD1 matching over 10 bases. The V gene end was trimmed by 7 bases and the J gene end by 4 bases; junction bases not matched to a gene: 6. The CDR3 has 14 amino acids. The germline gives CDR1 MNHEY, CDR2 SVGAGI. CDR3 DNA sequence: TGTGCCAGCAAAGACAGGGGGCGCTCCTATGGCTACACCTTC. It encodes CASKDRGRSYGYTF.

The chain recombines TRBV7-2 with TRBJ1-2; D unresolved. Trimming cost V 1 base and J 8 bases, with 11 bases left between them. From germline, CDR1 is SGHTA and CDR2 FQGNSA. The CDR3 contains 13 residues. This CDR3 is CASSLGSTGGYTF. CDR3 DNA: TGTGCCAGCAGCTTAGGCTCCACGGGGGGCTACACCTTC.

The chain has TRBV6-1 and TRBJ1-5; no definite D call. The CDR3 is made up of 15 amino acids. V lost 2 bases to trimming and J lost 3 bases, with 11 bases between them. Looked up from germline, CDR1 is MNHNS and CDR2 is SASEGT. In DNA, the CDR3 is TGTGCCAGCAGTGAAAGGGCTGGACTCAATCAGCCCCAGCATTTT. Translation: CASSERAGLNQPQHF.

This chain uses TRBV29-1 with TRBJ2-3, with D perhaps TRBD1 (5 bases). V dropped 6 bases and J dropped 6 bases, with 13 bases sitting between them. The CDR3 contains 12 residues. The germline V gene encodes CDR1 SQVTM and CDR2 ANQGSEA. For the CDR3, the DNA is TGCAGCGTAACACCAGGGATGGATACGCAGTATTTT. Its protein is CSVTPGMDTQYF.